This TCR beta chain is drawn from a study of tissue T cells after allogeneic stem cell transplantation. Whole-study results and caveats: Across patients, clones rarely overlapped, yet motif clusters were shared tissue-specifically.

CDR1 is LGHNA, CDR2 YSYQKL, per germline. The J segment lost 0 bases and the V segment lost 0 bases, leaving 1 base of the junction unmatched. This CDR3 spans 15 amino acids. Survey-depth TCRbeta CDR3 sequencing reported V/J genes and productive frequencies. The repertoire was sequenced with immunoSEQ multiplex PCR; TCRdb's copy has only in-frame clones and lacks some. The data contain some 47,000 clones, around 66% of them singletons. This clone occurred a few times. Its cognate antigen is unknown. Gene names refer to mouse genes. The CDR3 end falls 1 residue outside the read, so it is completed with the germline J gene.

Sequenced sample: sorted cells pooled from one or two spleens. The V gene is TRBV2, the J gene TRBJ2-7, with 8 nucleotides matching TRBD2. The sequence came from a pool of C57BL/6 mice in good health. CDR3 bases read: TGTGCCAGCAGCCAAGAACTGGGGGTCTCCTATGAACAGTAC. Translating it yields CASSQELGVSYEQY. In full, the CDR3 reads CASSQELGVSYEQYF.